This TCR beta chain originates from a study of blood T cell repertoires in COVID-19. For the study at large: The study drew acute and convalescent COVID-19 samples from the United States, Italy and Spain.

Original handling: Reference gene primer amplification in the assay estimated nucleated cell counts. Profiling relied on immunoSEQ multiplex PCR, and the TCRdb table lists in-frame clones only, not all of them. V and J calls and clone size are as listed in that table; D and trimming were resolved from the DNA. The repertoire has approximately 110,000 clones, approximately 90% of them found once; the top ten carry under 9%. The length of the CDR3 is 13 residues. V was pared by 4 bases and J by 2 bases, with 7 bases between. From germline, CDR1 is SGHTA and CDR2 FQGNSA. The sequenced sample was peripheral blood. The chain recombines TRBV7-2 with TRBJ2-3; D is unresolved. The sequence came from a woman in her seventies who had recovered from COVID-19. Here the CDR3 DNA reads TGTGCCAGCAGCTCTAGGAACACAGATACGCAGTATTTT. This codes for CASSSRNTDTQYF.